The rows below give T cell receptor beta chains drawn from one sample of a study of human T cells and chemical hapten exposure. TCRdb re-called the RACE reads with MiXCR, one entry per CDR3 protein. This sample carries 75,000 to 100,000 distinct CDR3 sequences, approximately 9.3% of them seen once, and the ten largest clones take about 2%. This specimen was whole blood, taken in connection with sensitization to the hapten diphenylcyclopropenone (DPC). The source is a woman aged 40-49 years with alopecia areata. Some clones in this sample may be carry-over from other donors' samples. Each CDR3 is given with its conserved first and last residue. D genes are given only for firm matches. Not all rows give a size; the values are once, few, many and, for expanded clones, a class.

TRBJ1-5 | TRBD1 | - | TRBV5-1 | CASSLGTGNNQPQHF | TGCGCCAGCAGCTTGGGGACAGGGAACAATCAGCCCCAGCATTTT
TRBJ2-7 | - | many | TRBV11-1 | CASSGRGDEQYF | TGTGCCAGCAGCGGACGTGGGGACGAGCAGTACTTC
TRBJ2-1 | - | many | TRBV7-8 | CASSLGLLISYNEQFF | TGTGCCAGCAGCTTGGGCCTACTAATCTCCTACAATGAGCAGTTCTTC
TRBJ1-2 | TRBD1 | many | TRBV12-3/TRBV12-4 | CASSLAGGGYTF | TGTGCCAGCAGTTTGGCAGGGGGTGGCTACACCTTC
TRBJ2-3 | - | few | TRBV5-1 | CASSRTGTELPTDTQYF | TGCGCCAGCAGCAGAACCGGGACGGAGTTACCCACAGATACGCAGTATTTT
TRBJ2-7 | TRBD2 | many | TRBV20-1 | CSAIGLAVYSSYEQYF | TGCAGTGCCATCGGACTAGCGGTATACTCCTCCTACGAGCAGTACTTC
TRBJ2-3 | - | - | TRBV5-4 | CASSLTDPPDTQYF | TGTGCCAGCAGCTTAACGGACCCACCAGATACGCAGTATTTT
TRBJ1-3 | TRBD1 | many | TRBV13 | CASSPRQGRLAGNTIYF | TGTGCCAGCAGCCCCCGACAGGGAAGATTGGCTGGAAACACCATATATTTT
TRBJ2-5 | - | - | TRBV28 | CASSFGGRFATQYF | TGTGCCAGCAGTTTTGGGGGGAGATTCGCGACCCAGTACTTC
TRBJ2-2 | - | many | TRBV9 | CASSVSPQTSSTGELFF | TGTGCCAGCAGCGTTTCGCCCCAGACGTCGAGCACCGGGGAGCTGTTTTTT
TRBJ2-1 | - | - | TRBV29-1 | CSVATAVEQFF | TGCAGCGTTGCGACAGCCGTCGAGCAGTTCTTC
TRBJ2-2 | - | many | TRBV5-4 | CASSRLTGELFF | TGTGCCAGCAGCCGGCTGACCGGGGAGCTGTTTTTT
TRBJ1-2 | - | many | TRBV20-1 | CSAIRGEDSGPRGYTF | TGCAGTGCCATACGGGGCGAAGACTCTGGCCCTCGTGGCTACACCTTC
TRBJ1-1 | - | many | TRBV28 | CASSSPGYDSFF | TGTGCCAGCAGTTCCCCAGGGTATGACTCTTTCTTT
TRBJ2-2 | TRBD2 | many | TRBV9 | CASSVALAGRTGELFF | TGTGCCAGCAGCGTAGCACTAGCGGGTAGGACCGGGGAGCTGTTTTTT
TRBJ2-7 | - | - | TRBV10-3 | CAISSEVESYEQYF | TGTGCCATCAGTAGCGAGGTGGAGTCCTACGAGCAGTACTTC
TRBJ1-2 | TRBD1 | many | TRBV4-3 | CASSRQSQTGGEGYTF | TGCGCCAGCAGCCGCCAATCCCAGACAGGGGGCGAGGGCTACACCTTC
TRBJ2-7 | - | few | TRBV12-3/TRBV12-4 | CASSFSGGIDEQYF | TGTGCCAGCAGTTTCTCGGGGGGCATCGACGAGCAGTACTTC
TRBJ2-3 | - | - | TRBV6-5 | CASSPTTDTQYF | TGTGCCAGCAGTCCCACCACAGATACGCAGTATTTT
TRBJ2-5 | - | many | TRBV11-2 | CASSPGIQETQYF | TGTGCCAGCAGCCCAGGGATCCAAGAGACCCAGTACTTC
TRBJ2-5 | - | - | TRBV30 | CAWRGRNQETQYF | TGTGCCTGGAGGGGGCGGAATCAAGAGACCCAGTACTTC